This T cell receptor beta chain was documented in a study of T cell responses to AZD1222 COVID-19 vaccine. CDR1 and CDR2 (germline): SGHTA, FQGNSA. The CDR3 has 13 residues. The V end was cut by 1 base, the J end by 5 bases, with 6 bases between. Sequencing used immunoSEQ multiplex PCR; TCRdb keeps in-frame clones, though not all of them. The data show 69,000 or so clones, roughly 87% seen once. The source material was peripheral blood, sampled 28 days after the second AZD1222 dose. This receptor was obtained from an adult who received the AZD1222 COVID-19 vaccine. The rearrangement links TRBV7-2 to TRBJ2-1; D remains unclear. The CDR3 protein is CASSLGRNNEQFF. CDR3 bases: TGTGCCAGCAGCTTAGGTCGTAACAATGAGCAGTTCTTC.